The source of this TCR beta chain is a study of T cell changes during pregnancy in multiple sclerosis. Profiled with immunoSEQ multiplex PCR; TCRdb holds only in-frame clones, not every one. Among 50,000 to 75,000 clones listed, 90% to 95% were seen once. Looked up from germline, CDR1 is PRHDT and CDR2 is FYEKMQ (reference sequence). V lost 5 bases, J lost 4 bases, and 30 bases lay in between. There are 19 residues in the CDR3. This specimen consisted of peripheral blood, obtained in the third trimester of pregnancy. The V and J genes are TRBV13 and TRBJ2-7; possible D gene TRBD1, 8 bases. This receptor was obtained from a female donor in good health, enrolled as a control in a pregnancy study. In DNA form, the CDR3 reads TGTGCCAGCAGCCCCCCGGACAGGGCGGCTAGCGGAACTACATACGAGCAGTACTTC. Its translation is CASSPPDRAASGTTYEQYF. The entire variable domain, with the rest obtained from reference TRBV13 and TRBJ2-7, is as follows: AAGVIQSPRHLIKEKRETATLKCYPIPRHDTVYWYQQGPGQDPQFLISFYEKMQSDKGSIPDRFSAQQFSDYHSELNMSSLELGDSALYFCASSPPDRAASGTTYEQYFGPGTRLTVT.